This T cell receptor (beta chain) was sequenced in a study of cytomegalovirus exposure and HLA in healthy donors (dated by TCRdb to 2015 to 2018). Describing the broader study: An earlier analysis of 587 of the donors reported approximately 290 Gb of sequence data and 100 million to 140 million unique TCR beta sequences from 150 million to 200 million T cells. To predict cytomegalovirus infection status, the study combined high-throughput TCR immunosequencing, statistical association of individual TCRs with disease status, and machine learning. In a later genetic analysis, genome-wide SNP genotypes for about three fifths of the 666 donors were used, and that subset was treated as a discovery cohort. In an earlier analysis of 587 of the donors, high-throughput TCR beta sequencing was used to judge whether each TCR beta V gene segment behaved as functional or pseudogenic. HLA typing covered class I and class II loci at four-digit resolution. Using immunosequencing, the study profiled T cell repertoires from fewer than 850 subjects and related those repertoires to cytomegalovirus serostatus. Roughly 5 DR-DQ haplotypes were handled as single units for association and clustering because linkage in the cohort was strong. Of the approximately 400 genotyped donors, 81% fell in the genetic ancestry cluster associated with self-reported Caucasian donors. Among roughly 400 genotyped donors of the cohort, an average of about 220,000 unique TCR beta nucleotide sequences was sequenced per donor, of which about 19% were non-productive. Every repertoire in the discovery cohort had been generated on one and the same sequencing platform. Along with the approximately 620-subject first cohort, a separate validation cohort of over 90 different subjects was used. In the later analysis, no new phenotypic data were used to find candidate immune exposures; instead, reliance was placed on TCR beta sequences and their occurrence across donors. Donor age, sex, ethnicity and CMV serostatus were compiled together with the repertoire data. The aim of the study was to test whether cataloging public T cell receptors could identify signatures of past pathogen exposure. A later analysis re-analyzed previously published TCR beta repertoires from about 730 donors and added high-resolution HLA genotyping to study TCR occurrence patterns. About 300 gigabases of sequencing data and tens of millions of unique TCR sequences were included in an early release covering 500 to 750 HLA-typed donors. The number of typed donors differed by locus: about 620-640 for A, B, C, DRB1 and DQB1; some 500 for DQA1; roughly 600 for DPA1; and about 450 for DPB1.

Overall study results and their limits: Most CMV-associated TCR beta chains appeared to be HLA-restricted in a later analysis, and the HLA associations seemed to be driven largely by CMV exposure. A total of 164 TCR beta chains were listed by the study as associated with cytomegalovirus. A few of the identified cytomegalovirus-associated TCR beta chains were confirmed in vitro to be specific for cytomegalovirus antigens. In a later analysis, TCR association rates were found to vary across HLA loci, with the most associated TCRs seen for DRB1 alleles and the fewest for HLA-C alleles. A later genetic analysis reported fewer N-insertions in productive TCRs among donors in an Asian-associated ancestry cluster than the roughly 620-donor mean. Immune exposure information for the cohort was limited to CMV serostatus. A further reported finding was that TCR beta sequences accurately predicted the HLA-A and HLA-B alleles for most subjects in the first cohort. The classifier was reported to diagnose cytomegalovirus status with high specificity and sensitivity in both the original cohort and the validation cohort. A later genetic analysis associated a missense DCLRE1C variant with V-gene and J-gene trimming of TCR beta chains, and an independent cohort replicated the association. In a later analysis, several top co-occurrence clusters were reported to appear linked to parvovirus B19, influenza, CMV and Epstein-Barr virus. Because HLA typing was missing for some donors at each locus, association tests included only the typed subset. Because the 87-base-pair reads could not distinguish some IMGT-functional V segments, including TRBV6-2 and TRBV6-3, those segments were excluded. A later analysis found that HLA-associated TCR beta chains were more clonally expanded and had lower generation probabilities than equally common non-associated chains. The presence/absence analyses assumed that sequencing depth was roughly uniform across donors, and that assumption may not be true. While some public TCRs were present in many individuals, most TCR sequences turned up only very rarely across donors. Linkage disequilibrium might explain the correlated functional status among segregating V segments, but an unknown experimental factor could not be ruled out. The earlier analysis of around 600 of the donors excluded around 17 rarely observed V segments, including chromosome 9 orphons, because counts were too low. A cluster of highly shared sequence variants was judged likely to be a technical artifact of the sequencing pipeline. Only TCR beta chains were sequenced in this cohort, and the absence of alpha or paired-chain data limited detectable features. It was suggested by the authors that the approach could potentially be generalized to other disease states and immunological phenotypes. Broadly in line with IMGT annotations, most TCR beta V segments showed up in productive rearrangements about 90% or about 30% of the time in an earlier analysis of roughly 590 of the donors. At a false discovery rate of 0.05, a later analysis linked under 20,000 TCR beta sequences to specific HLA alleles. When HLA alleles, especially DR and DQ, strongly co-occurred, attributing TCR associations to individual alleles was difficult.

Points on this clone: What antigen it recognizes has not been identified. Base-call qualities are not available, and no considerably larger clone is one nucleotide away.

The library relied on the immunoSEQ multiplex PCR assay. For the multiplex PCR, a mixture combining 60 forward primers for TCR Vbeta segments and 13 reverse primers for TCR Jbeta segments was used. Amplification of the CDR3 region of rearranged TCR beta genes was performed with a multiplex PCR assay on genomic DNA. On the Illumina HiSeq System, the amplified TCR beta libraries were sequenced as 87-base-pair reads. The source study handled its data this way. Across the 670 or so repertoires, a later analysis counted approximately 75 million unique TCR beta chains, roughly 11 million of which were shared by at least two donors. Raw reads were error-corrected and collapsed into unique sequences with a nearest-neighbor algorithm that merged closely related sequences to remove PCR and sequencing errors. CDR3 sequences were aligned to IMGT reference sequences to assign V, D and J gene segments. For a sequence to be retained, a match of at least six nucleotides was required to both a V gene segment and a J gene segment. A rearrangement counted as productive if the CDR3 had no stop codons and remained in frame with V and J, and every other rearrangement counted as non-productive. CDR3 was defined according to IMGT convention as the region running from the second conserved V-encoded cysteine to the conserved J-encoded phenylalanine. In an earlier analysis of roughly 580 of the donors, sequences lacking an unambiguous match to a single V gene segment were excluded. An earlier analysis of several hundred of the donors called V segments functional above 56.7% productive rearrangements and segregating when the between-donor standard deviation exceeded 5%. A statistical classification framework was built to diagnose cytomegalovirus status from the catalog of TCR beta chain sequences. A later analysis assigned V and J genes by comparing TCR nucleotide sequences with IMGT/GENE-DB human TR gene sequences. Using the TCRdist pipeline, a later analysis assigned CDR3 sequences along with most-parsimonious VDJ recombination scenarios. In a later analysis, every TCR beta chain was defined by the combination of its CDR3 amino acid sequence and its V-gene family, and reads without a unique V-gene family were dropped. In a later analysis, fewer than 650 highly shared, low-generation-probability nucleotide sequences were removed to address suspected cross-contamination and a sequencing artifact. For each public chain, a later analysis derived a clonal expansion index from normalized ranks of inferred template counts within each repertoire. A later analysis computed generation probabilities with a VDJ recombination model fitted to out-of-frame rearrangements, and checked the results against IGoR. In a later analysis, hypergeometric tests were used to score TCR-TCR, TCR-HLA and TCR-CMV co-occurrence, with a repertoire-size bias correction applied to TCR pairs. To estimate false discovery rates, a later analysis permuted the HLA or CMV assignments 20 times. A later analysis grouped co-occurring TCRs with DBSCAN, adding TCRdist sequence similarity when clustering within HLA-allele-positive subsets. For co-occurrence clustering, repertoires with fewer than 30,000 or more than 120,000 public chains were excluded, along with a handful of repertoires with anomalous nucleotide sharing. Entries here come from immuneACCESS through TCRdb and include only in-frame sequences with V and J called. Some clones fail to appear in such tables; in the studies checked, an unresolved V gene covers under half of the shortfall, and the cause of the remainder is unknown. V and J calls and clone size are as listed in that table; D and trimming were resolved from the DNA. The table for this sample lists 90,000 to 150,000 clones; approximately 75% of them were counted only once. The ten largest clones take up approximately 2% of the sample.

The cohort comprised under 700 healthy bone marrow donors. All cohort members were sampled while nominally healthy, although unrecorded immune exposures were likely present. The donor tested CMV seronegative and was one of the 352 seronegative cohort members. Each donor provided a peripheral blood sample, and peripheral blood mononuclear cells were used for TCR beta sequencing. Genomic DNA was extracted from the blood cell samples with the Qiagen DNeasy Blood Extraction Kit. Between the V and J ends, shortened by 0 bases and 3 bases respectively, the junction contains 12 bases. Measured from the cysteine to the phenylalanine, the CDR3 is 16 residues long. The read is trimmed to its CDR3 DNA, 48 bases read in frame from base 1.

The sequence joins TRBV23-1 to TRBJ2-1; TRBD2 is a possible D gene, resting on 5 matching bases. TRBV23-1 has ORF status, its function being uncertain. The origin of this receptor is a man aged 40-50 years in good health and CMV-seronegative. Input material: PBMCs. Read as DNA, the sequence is TGCGCCAGCAGTCAATCAGGACTGCCCTTCTACAATGAGCAGTTCTTC. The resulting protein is CASSQSGLPFYNEQFF.